Presented here are 29 T cell receptor beta chains from one specimen sequenced in a study of T cells after yellow fever vaccination. TCRdb passed the 5' RACE reads through MiXCR, listing each CDR3 protein once. The repertoire has a few hundred thousand distinct CDR3 sequences, about 4% of them found once; the top ten carry roughly a quarter. The sequenced sample was PBMCs, obtained 5 days after the yellow fever booster vaccination. The receptors stem from a man in his late teens or twenties who received the YFV17D yellow fever vaccine.

This clonotype was seen repeatedly, ten times or more. The V gene is TRBV20-1, the J gene TRBJ1-2; 7 bases are a match to TRBD1. The CDR3 length is 14 residues. Germline values: CDR1 DFQATT, CDR2 SNEGSKA (reference sequence). Losses at the gene ends were 0 bases for V and 6 bases for J; bases not matched to a gene: 7. This CDR3 reads CSARDGRGPDGYTF. For the CDR3, the DNA is TGCAGTGCTAGAGATGGTAGGGGGCCGGATGGCTACACCTTC.

This clonotype showed up many times. The chain joins TRBV7-9 to TRBJ2-1; no definite D call. The CDR3 runs 14 residues. Germline assignment: CDR1 SEHNR and CDR2 FQNEAQ (reference sequence). Trimming left V 3 bases short and J 4 bases short, with 10 bases between. The CDR3 reads CASSLVAVYNEQFF. The CDR3 DNA sequence: TGTGCCAGCAGCTTGGTTGCCGTTTACAATGAGCAGTTCTTC.

This clonotype was observed a handful of times. The rearrangement links TRBV7-9 to TRBJ2-1; TRBD2 matches 10 bases. The ends lost 0 bases at V and 4 bases at J; junction bases unmatched: 3. The germline CDR1 and CDR2 sequences are SEHNR and FQNEAQ (reference sequence). This CDR3 is built from 16 residues. CDR3: CASSLAWTSGYNEQFF. The CDR3 DNA reads as TGTGCCAGCAGCTTAGCGTGGACTAGCGGATACAATGAGCAGTTCTTC.

The V and J genes are TRBV6-6 and TRBJ2-4, with unresolved D. Germline CDR1 and CDR2: MNHNY and SVGAGI (reference sequence). V shed 5 bases and J shed 1 base, with 12 bases lying between them. This CDR3 has 15 amino acids. CDR3 DNA: TGTGCCAGCAGTAATACCCTACGGGCCAAAAACATTCAGTACTTC. Translated: CASSNTLRAKNIQYF.

This clonotype was detected many times. The V call is TRBV7-9, the J call TRBJ1-4, with D unclear. The germline V gene has CDR1 SEHNR and CDR2 FQNEAQ (reference sequence). The CDR3 runs to 13 residues. With 3 bases removed from V and 6 bases from J, the gap between germline ends came to 8 bases. CDR3 in amino acids: CASSFESHEKLFF. CDR3 coding DNA: TGTGCCAGCAGCTTTGAAAGTCATGAAAAACTGTTTTTT.

This clonotype was recorded at least ten times. The chain has TRBV7-6 and TRBJ2-1; D tentatively reads TRBD1 or TRBD2 (6 bases each). Germline lookup yields CDR1 SGHVS and CDR2 FNYEAQ. The CDR3 spans 15 residues. V lost 5 bases and J lost 9, with 20 bases in between. CDR3 DNA sequence: TGTGCCAGCAGCCAAGAAGGGGGGCCCGGCGGTGAGCAGTTCTTC. It encodes CASSQEGGPGGEQFF.

This clonotype was picked up many times. V is TRBV18 and J is TRBJ1-4; TRBD1 might be the D (6 bases). V lost 6 bases and J lost 2, with 10 bases in between. The length of the CDR3 is 14 residues. Germline V gives CDR1 KGHSH, CDR2 LQKENI. In nucleotides, the CDR3 is TGTGCCAGCTCGCGTGGGGGCACTAATGAAAAACTGTTTTTT. Residues: CASSRGGTNEKLFF.

This clonotype occurred many times. This rearrangement joins TRBV7-9 to TRBJ2-1; 9 nucleotides line up with TRBD1. CDR1 is SEHNR and CDR2 is FQNEAQ in the germline V gene (reference sequence). J was trimmed by 9 bases and V by 5 bases; bases with no gene match: 11. The CDR3 totals 15 residues. CDR3 loop: CASSHRDRVMGEQFF. The CDR3 DNA reads as TGTGCCAGCAGCCACCGGGACAGGGTTATGGGTGAGCAGTTCTTC.

The V gene is TRBV24-1, the J gene TRBJ2-3; 10 bases map to TRBD1. CDR1 is KGHDR, CDR2 SFDVKD, per germline. CDR3 length: 13 residues. Unmatched junction bases numbered 3, after V lost 9 bases and J lost 4 bases. CDR3 nucleotides: TGTGCCACCCTCGACAGGGGGCCAGATACGCAGTATTTT. It specifies CATLDRGPDTQYF.

In its sample, this clonotype was seen a few times. The V and J genes are TRBV7-2 and TRBJ2-7; D is uncertain. Germline loops: CDR1 SGHTA, CDR2 FQGNSA. The CDR3 is 12 amino acids. V was clipped by 0 bases and J by 4 bases, with 4 bases between them. CDR3 region: CASSLAHYEQYF. DNA for the CDR3: TGTGCCAGCAGCTTAGCCCATTACGAGCAGTACTTC.

The sample holds many counts of this clonotype. This rearrangement joins TRBV11-2 to TRBJ2-7, with D hard to call. From germline, CDR1 is SGHAT and CDR2 FQNNGV. The CDR3 extends over 15 amino acids. Trimming pared 2 bases from V and 2 bases from J, leaving 13 bases between. CDR3 protein: CASSLYIDGTYEQYF. The CDR3 DNA is TGTGCCAGCAGCTTATATATTGATGGGACCTACGAGCAGTACTTC.

CDR3 region: CASSFRAEYNEQFF. CDR3 nucleotides: TGTGCCAGCAGTTTCCGGGCGGAATACAATGAGCAGTTCTTC. The chain carries TRBV6-5 and TRBJ2-1; D gene uncertain. CDR3 length equals 14 residues. V shed 4 bases and J shed 4 bases, with 11 bases lying between them. The V gene's germline CDR1 is MNHEY and CDR2 SVGAGI.

This clonotype has a count of ten or more. The chain recombines TRBV5-1 with TRBJ2-3; D not resolved. Germline values: CDR1 SGHRS, CDR2 YFSETQ. V shed 4 bases and J shed 1 base, with 13 bases lying between them. The CDR3 has 15 residues. CDR3: CASSPAGGGTDTQYF. The CDR3 DNA reads TGCGCCAGCAGCCCCGCCGGCGGAGGCACAGATACGCAGTATTTT. The full variable domain, with the rest looked up from reference TRBV5-1 and TRBJ2-3, is KAGVTQTPRYLIKTRGQQVTLSCSPISGHRSVSWYQQTPGQGLQFLFEYFSETQRNKGNFPGRFSGRQFSNSRSEMNVSTLELGDSALYLCASSPAGGGTDTQYFGPGTRLTVL.

The J gene is TRBJ2-5, the V gene TRBV6-5, with D hard to call. V was trimmed by 0 bases and J by 1 base, leaving 9 bases between them. There are 15 residues in the CDR3. Germline V gene sequence: CDR1 MNHEY, CDR2 SVGAGI. The CDR3 DNA is TGTGCCAGCAGTTACTCGAAACACCTCCAAGAGACCCAGTACTTC. Protein sequence: CASSYSKHLQETQYF.

This clonotype was seen more than once but under ten times. The chain has TRBV27 and TRBJ1-2; 9 positions match TRBD1. CDR1 and CDR2 (germline): MNHEY, SMNVEV (reference sequence). Losses at the gene ends were 6 bases for V and 8 bases for J; bases not matched to a gene: 16. The CDR3 has 16 residues. CDR3 bases: TGTGCCAGCAGGCTGCGCCCGGGACAGGGAGTGGCCGGCTACACCTTC. Translated: CASRLRPGQGVAGYTF.

V usage is TRBV9 and J usage is TRBJ2-6, with D hard to call. Germline V gene sequence: CDR1 SGDLS, CDR2 YYNGEE. The CDR3 totals 19 residues. Trimming stripped 3 bases from V and 2 bases from J, with 21 bases between. The CDR3 spells CASSALTLGLVPGANVLTF. The CDR3 DNA reads TGTGCCAGCAGCGCATTGACACTCGGGCTGGTACCTGGGGCCAACGTCCTGACTTTC. The complete variable domain, with remaining parts taken from reference TRBV9 and TRBJ2-6, reads DSGVTQTPKHLITATGQRVTLRCSPRSGDLSVYWYQQSLDQGLQFLIQYYNGEERAKGNILERFSAQQFPDLHSELNLSSLELGDSALYFCASSALTLGLVPGANVLTFGAGSRLTVL.

The J gene is TRBJ1-1, the V gene TRBV3-1; D is possibly TRBD1 (6 bases). This CDR3 is 16 amino acids long. The V gene's germline CDR1 is LGHDT and CDR2 YNNKEL (reference sequence). Trimming took 1 base from V and 5 from J, leaving 17 bases between them. The chain's CDR3 is CASSQAWGARETEAFF. The CDR3 region has the DNA TGTGCCAGCAGCCAAGCATGGGGGGCGAGGGAAACTGAAGCTTTCTTT.

This clonotype was recorded a few times. The gene calls are TRBV11-2 and TRBJ2-7; 7 nucleotides line up with TRBD2. The CDR3 contains 13 residues. CDR1 SGHAT and CDR2 FQNNGV come from the germline V gene. Trimming removed 4 bases from V and 4 bases from J; junction bases left unmatched: 4. CDR3 in amino acids: CASSWGLPYEQYF. The CDR3 nucleotides read TGTGCCAGCAGCTGGGGACTACCATACGAGCAGTACTTC.

This clonotype has more than one count but fewer than ten. This rearrangement joins TRBV11-2 to TRBJ2-1; a weak D match, TRBD1 (5 bases). CDR1 is SGHAT and CDR2 is FQNNGV in the germline V gene. V gave up 1 base and J gave up 4 bases, with 11 bases separating them. This CDR3 spans 15 amino acids. The CDR3 nucleotides are TGTGCCAGCAGCTTAGGTAAGGCAGGGTACAATGAGCAGTTCTTC. It specifies CASSLGKAGYNEQFF.

The chain carries TRBV20-1 and TRBJ1-1, with D possibly TRBD1 on 5 matching bases. Trimming removed 8 bases from V and 4 bases from J, with 14 bases in between. The CDR3 is 12 amino acids. Germline V gives CDR1 DFQATT, CDR2 SNEGSKA (reference sequence). The CDR3 nucleotides read TGCAGTTCCACTGGGGGGGGCACTGAAGCTTTCTTT. Protein: CSSTGGGTEAFF.

This chain uses TRBV4-1 with TRBJ1-5; D is ambiguous. The V gene lost 4 bases and the J gene lost 4 bases, with 11 bases spanning the gap. CDR1 and CDR2 from the germline V gene are MGHRA and YSYEKL. CDR3 length: 14 amino acids. In nucleotides, the CDR3 is TGCGCCAGCAGCCCGCAGGCGATGAATCAGCCCCAGCATTTT. Translation gives CASSPQAMNQPQHF.

This clonotype was observed a handful of times. The rearrangement uses TRBV30 and TRBJ2-6, with D perhaps TRBD2 (6 bases). V gave up 5 bases and J gave up 0 bases, with 23 bases separating them. Germline CDR1 and CDR2: GTSNPN and SVGIG (reference sequence). The CDR3 extends over 19 amino acids. The chain's CDR3 is CAWDSTYGTLRSGANVLTF. Written as DNA, the CDR3 is TGTGCCTGGGATTCGACCTACGGGACTTTACGCTCTGGGGCCAACGTCCTGACTTTC.

The V and J genes are TRBV20-1 and TRBJ1-5; tentative D call: TRBD1 (6 bases). V was trimmed by 7 bases and J by 6 bases, leaving 16 bases between them. The V gene's germline CDR1 is DFQATT and CDR2 SNEGSKA (reference sequence). This CDR3 comprises 13 residues. CDR3 DNA sequence: TGCAGTGTCTTTTCAGGGGCAGGTCAGCCCCAGCATTTT. Its protein is CSVFSGAGQPQHF.

This clonotype has a single count. The chain employs TRBV24-1 and TRBJ2-5; no clear D gene. Trimming removed 4 bases at V and 0 bases at J, with 8 bases between. The CDR3 length is 14 residues. The germline gives CDR1 KGHDR, CDR2 SFDVKD. The CDR3 region has the DNA TGTGCCACCAGTGAAAGAAGAGACCAAGAGACCCAGTACTTC. Residues: CATSERRDQETQYF.

This clonotype was recorded a few times. V and J are TRBV18 and TRBJ1-1; D remains ambiguous. The V and J ends lost 3 bases and 4 bases respectively, with 15 bases between them. This CDR3 region has 15 residues. Germline V lookup: CDR1 KGHSH, CDR2 LQKENI. DNA of the CDR3: TGTGCCAGCTCACCCCTCGCGGAATCGGGCACTGAAGCTTTCTTT. As protein: CASSPLAESGTEAFF. The full variable domain, completed using reference TRBV18 and TRBJ1-1, is NAGVMQNPRHLVRRRGQEARLRCSPMKGHSHVYWYRQLPEEGLKFMVYLQKENIIDESGMPKERFSAEFPKEGPSILRIQQVVRGDSAAYFCASSPLAESGTEAFFGQGTRLTVV.

Only a few counts were recorded for this clonotype. The chain links TRBV12-3 or TRBV12-4 to TRBJ2-3; 8 nucleotides match TRBD2. V lost 3 bases, J lost 4 bases, and 6 bases stayed unmatched. This CDR3 spans 15 amino acids. The CDR3 DNA reads TGTGCCAGCAGTTTCGGCGGGGGGCGAGCAGATACGCAGTATTTT. Translated, it gives CASSFGGGRADTQYF.

This clonotype came up a few times. The chain is built from TRBV28 and TRBJ2-2; D gene ambiguous. V dropped 6 bases and J dropped 3 bases, with 8 bases sitting between them. Germline CDR1 is MDHEN and CDR2 is SYDVKM. CDR3 size: 13 residues. CDR3 coding DNA: TGTGCCAGCAGGTTCCTAGACACCGGGGAGCTGTTTTTT. It codes for CASRFLDTGELFF.

This clonotype was observed a few times. The genes are TRBV20-1 and TRBJ2-1; a possible D gene is TRBD2 (5 bases). The CDR3 consists of 11 residues. Trimming took off 1 base at V and 8 bases at J, with 6 bases between the two ends. Germline CDR1 and CDR2: DFQATT and SNEGSKA (reference sequence). This CDR3 reads CSARGGDEQFF. Here the CDR3 DNA reads TGCAGTGCTAGAGGGGGAGATGAGCAGTTCTTC.

This clonotype was seen repeatedly, ten times or more. Since a much larger clone is just one base distant, this may be a read error. The chain uses TRBV7-9 and TRBJ2-3, with D tentatively TRBD1 (5 bases). Trimming pared 2 bases from V and 4 bases from J, leaving 7 bases between. This CDR3 is built from 13 residues. In germline, CDR1 is SEHNR, CDR2 FQNEAQ (reference sequence). CDR3 nucleotides: TGTGCCAGCAGCTTACAGGGCCCAGATACGCAGTATTTT. The encoded protein is CASSLQGPDTQYF.